What follows are 7 T cell receptor beta chains derived from one specimen sequenced in a study of blood T cell repertoires in COVID-19 (dated by TCRdb to about 2020). Preparation of the library involved the immunoSEQ multiplex PCR assay. TCRdb's version of the immuneACCESS table is confined to in-frame rearrangements and falls short of the full clone set. An unresolved V gene accounts for under half of the shortfall where checked; the remainder is of unknown origin. The sample table holds around 140,000 clones, of which about 86% were seen once. Jointly, the top ten make up about 8% of the sample. The sequencing sample was made of peripheral blood. The receptors here all came from a woman in her sixties or seventies with acute or convalescent COVID-19.

The V call is TRBV5-1, the J call TRBJ2-4, with TRBD2 identical over 13 bases. Germline CDR1 SGHRS, CDR2 YFSETQ. This CDR3 spans 17 amino acids. With V trimmed by 6 bases and J by 0 bases, 6 bases remained unmatched. The CDR3 here is CASMLGLAGVAKNIQYF. The CDR3 nucleotides read TGCGCCAGCATGCTAGGACTAGCGGGGGTAGCCAAAAACATTCAGTACTTC.

The genes are TRBV5-1 and TRBJ2-3, with no clear D. Germline values: CDR1 SGHRS, CDR2 YFSETQ. This CDR3 contains 15 residues. V lost 0 bases and J lost 0, with 8 bases in between. The CDR3 spells CASSLGVSSTDTQYF. The CDR3 DNA is TGCGCCAGCAGCTTGGGTGTTAGTAGCACAGATACGCAGTATTTT.

To note about this clone: Other DNA variants within this sample encode the same CDR3. The V gene is TRBV19, the J gene TRBJ2-3; 7 bases match TRBD2. The CDR3 extends over 14 amino acids. V was pared by 5 bases and J by 3 bases, with 5 bases of the junction left unmatched. Germline lookup yields CDR1 LNHDA and CDR2 SQIVND (reference sequence). DNA for the CDR3: TGTGCCAGTAGTTCGGGGGGACGGACAGATACGCAGTATTTT. Residues: CASSSGGRTDTQYF.

This chain joins TRBV28 and TRBJ1-1; 9 bases fit TRBD1. The CDR3 is 14 residues long. The V gene's germline CDR1 is MDHEN and CDR2 SYDVKM. V lost 6 bases to trimming and J lost 5 bases; unmatched junction nucleotides: 7. The CDR3 loop is CASSPGQGFTEAFF. The CDR3 DNA reads TGTGCCAGCAGCCCGGGACAGGGATTTACTGAAGCTTTCTTT.

This clone occurred a few times. The chain carries TRBV2 and TRBJ2-5; 11 bases align to TRBD2. The germline CDR1 and CDR2 sequences are SNHLY and FYNNEI. The CDR3 consists of 18 residues. The V and J ends lost 1 base and 0 bases, in that order; junction bases with no gene match: 7. The chain's CDR3 is CASSEGFLAGGDQETQYF. CDR3 nucleotide sequence: TGTGCCAGCAGTGAAGGGTTTTTAGCGGGGGGGGACCAAGAGACCCAGTACTTC.

V and J are TRBV11-3 and TRBJ2-5, with 10 bases aligning to TRBD2. Per germline, CDR1 SGHNT and CDR2 YENEEA. There are 16 residues in the CDR3. Trimming cost V 6 bases and J 1 base; bases outside gene matches: 8. Here the CDR3 DNA reads TGTGCCAGCAGAGGGCTCCAGCGGGGGGGCCAAGAGACCCAGTACTTC. Protein sequence: CASRGLQRGGQETQYF. The entire variable domain, with the rest obtained from reference TRBV11-3 and TRBJ2-5, is as follows: EAGVVQSPRYKIIEKKQPVAFWCNPISGHNTLYWYLQNLGQGPELLIRYENEEAVDDSQLPKDRFSAERLKGVDSTLKIQPAELGDSAVYLCASRGLQRGGQETQYFGPGTRLLVL.

A single count supports this clone. This rearrangement joins TRBV7-2 to TRBJ1-4, with D maybe TRBD1 (6 bases). CDR1 is SGHTA, CDR2 FQGNSA, per germline. The CDR3 is 19 amino acids. V was shortened by 1 base and J by 0 bases, with 18 bases between the two germline ends. CDR3 sequence reads: CASSLEFRTATSTNEKLFF. In DNA form, the CDR3 reads TGTGCCAGCAGCTTAGAATTCCGGACAGCCACTTCAACTAATGAAAAACTGTTTTTT.